Listed here is a single T cell receptor (beta chain). This clonotype has at least ten counts. Its antigen is unknown. Nothing much larger sits one base from this clone, and base qualities are not available. These data are taken from a study of regulatory T cells in long-lasting Graves disease (dated by TCRdb to the early 2020s). Broadly, across the study: In the newly diagnosed Graves' disease group, patients had been taking antithyroid drugs for less than 3 months. This study used TCR sequencing and RNA sequencing of peripheral blood to compare persistent Graves' disease patients against newly diagnosed Graves' disease patients. The study was conducted in China and was registered as a clinical trial. A total of about 33 samples were covered by TCR sequencing, comprising approximately 13 persistent and around 20 newly diagnosed Graves' disease patients.

What the authors observed across the whole study: The study examined only peripheral blood because the primary lesion, thyroid tissue, could not be accessed. Sequencing and analysis were restricted to the TCR beta chain. Preferential use of TRBV28, TRBJ1-2 and TRBJ2-5 was observed in persistent disease, whereas TRBV20-1 and TRBJ2-1 were favored in newly diagnosed disease. A larger number of public clonotypes was shared among persistent patients (2,741) than among newly diagnosed patients (around 870). Compared with newly diagnosed patients, patients with persistent Graves' disease had lower TCR Shannon entropy and fewer highly expanded clones, which suggests clonal expansion. The authors acknowledged the small sample size as a limitation that may reduce accuracy.

Taken with the paper, the label for time point translates to: newly diagnosed GD, antithyroid drugs for less than 3 months. For both TCR sequencing and RNA sequencing, RNA was extracted from PBMCs in TRIzol. The diagnosis of Graves' disease was made according to American Thyroid Association guidelines. Patients were recruited from an endocrinology department in Xi'an, China. From each patient, around 9 milliliters of peripheral blood was collected into an EDTA anticoagulant tube. Ficoll Paque Plus density gradient separation was used to isolate PBMCs, and no further T cell sorting was done. An Agilent 2100 Bioanalyzer and agarose gel were used to check RNA quality, while a NanoDrop 2000 measured RNA concentration. The library came from multiplex PCR. The sequencer was an Illumina HiSeq 4000. To build TCR beta libraries, CDR3 regions were amplified by Arm-PCR using iRepertoire HTBI primers. Before sequencing, the PCR products went through gel purification. The original pipeline was this. Gene usage analysis of CDR3 amino acid clonotypes used the 50 to 70 TRBV and about 13 TRBJ segments found across samples. COPE and FqMerger were used to merge filtered high-quality paired reads into contigs. Contigs were aligned with BLAST to IMGT TRBV, TRBD and TRBJ reference genes, and CDR3 was defined per IMGT. Any clonotype with a frequency above 0.1% was classified as a highly expanded clone. Shannon entropy was used to measure repertoire diversity, and the Gini coefficient was used to measure V-J evenness. Public clonotypes were defined as clonotypes shared by more than one individual. TCRdb trimmed the raw reads at Q25, called clones with MiXCR and kept productive beta chains. CDR3 protein sequences are deduplicated, and each keeps its most common genes and DNA. What appears here as the V and J calls and clone size reflects TCRdb's work, not the paper's. For this sample there are roughly 530,000 distinct CDR3 sequences; more than 15% appear just once. The ten largest clones capture around 25% of the sample.

The CDR3 spans 15 residues, from the cysteine through the phenylalanine. Just the 45-base CDR3 DNA is kept, in frame starting at base 1. V is trimmed back by 2 bases and J by 4 bases, and the junction contains 5 bases that no gene match accounts for. CDR1 and CDR2 were assigned from the germline V gene (reference sequence) as DFQATT and SNEGSKA. In addition, the sample was reused for a study of T cells in Graves' hyperthyroidism and ophthalmopathy. As that second study puts it: A patient counted as having stable Graves' hyperthyroidism if no progression to ophthalmopathy occurred over 18 months of follow-up. The hyperthyroidism patients were between 18 and 65 years old and newly diagnosed, with a disease duration of less than 2 months. Exclusion was applied to patients with uncontrolled infections, other autoimmune diseases, pregnancy or lactation. Diagnoses were based on clinical symptoms, serum thyroxine and TRAb, thyroid ultrasound and orbital computed tomography. The first round of RT-PCR for the TCR CDR3 was performed with the HTBI primer set and the Qiagen OneStep RT-PCR kit. Blood samples also contained most of the expanded thyroid clonotypes (frequency above 0.001), which suggests that blood repertoires may reflect thyroid immune responses. A 13 V-J signature model separated ophthalmopathy from stable hyperthyroidism, with around 90% sensitivity and 81% to 83% specificity in cross-validation and 80%/75% in testing. In validation, progression to ophthalmopathy was predicted by the model with 70.59% sensitivity and 72.22% specificity, a median of approximately 6.5 months before onset. TCR V-J signatures able to tell the groups apart were searched for in a discovery cohort of approximately 95 patients, of whom about 40 had Graves' ophthalmopathy and about 55 had stable Graves' hyperthyroidism. Whether ophthalmopathy could be predicted prospectively was tested in an independent validation cohort made up of roughly 19 hyperthyroidism patients plus 17 patients who later progressed to ophthalmopathy. The roughly 91 discovery patients were randomly divided into training and test sets at a 7:3 ratio. Thyroid tissue and blood T-cell repertoires from several Graves' hyperthyroidism patients were also compared in the study. Following sampling, methimazole starting at 30 mg daily was given to hyperthyroidism patients, and high-dose intravenous methylprednisolone was given to ophthalmopathy patients. A second multiplex PCR round built the libraries, followed by size selection and purification. Libraries were sequenced paired-end with 100 bp reads on an Illumina HiSeq2000. Raw data were processed with SOAPnuke, discarding reads with adapters, uncalled bases, mean Phred below 15, or no exact constant-primer or identifier match. High-quality paired reads were merged with COPE v1.2.5, and unique nucleotide sequences were defined as clonotypes. Clonotypes were aligned to IMGT TRBV, TRBD and TRBJ reference segments using MiTCR v1.1. Only V-J combinations with frequency above 0.0001, covering 99% to 99.2% of repertoires, were analysed. The TCS score was defined as the ratio of F50 (clonal expansion) to E x V (chaos), calculated using BLOSUM62-based TCRdist between CDR3 peptides within each V-J. Welch's t-statistics and random forest reduced 514 V-J features to roughly 13, which were used in a naive Bayes classifier (R e1071). Sample size was not statistically predetermined, and investigators were not blinded to group allocation. The paper reports TCR Vbeta CDR3 sequencing of fewer than 150 peripheral blood samples: fewer than 50 ophthalmopathy, about 75 hyperthyroidism and about 17 progressor patients.

Rearrangement joined TRBV20-1 to TRBJ2-3; 11 nucleotides in the junction match TRBD2. The specimen was peripheral blood mononuclear cells (PBMCs), collected at new diagnosis, from a patient treated with antithyroid drugs. The sequence derives from a woman aged 35 to 60 with Graves disease. Donor details come from another sample of the same person, matched by shared clones. The DNA sequence is TGCAGTGCTAGAATGTTAGCGGGGGGGGCAGATACGCAGTATTTT. This is translated as CSARMLAGGADTQYF.